The 3 T cell receptor beta chains listed next were all sequenced from one sample in a study of blood T cell repertoires in COVID-19. The repertoire was sequenced with immunoSEQ multiplex PCR; TCRdb's copy has only in-frame clones and lacks some. The sample contains around 180,000 clones, 80% to 90% of which appear only once. Source material: peripheral blood. The receptors were gathered from a man aged 55 to 70 with acute or convalescent COVID-19.

The rearrangement joins TRBV27 to TRBJ2-5; 7 bases match TRBD2. Looked up from germline, CDR1 is MNHEY and CDR2 is SMNVEV (reference sequence). This CDR3 has 16 residues. V lost 5 bases, J lost 5 bases, and 14 bases stayed unmatched. The CDR3 nucleotides are TGTGCCAGCAGTCGCCAGGGAAGGGGAGGGCGGGAGACCCAGTACTTC. It specifies CASSRQGRGGRETQYF.

J is TRBJ1-2 and V is TRBV10-3, with 8 bases that match TRBD1. CDR1 ENHRY and CDR2 SYGVKD come from the germline V gene. V lost 0 bases and J lost 6; bases outside the gene matches: 9. There are 16 residues in the CDR3. CDR3 region: CAISESSGQVSDGYTF. CDR3 DNA sequence: TGTGCCATCAGTGAGTCCTCGGGACAGGTCTCGGATGGCTACACCTTC.

This clone came up once. The genes are TRBV5-1 and TRBJ1-4; D is unresolved. Trimming shortened V by 4 bases and J by 0 bases, and 13 bases separated the two germline ends. Germline lookup yields CDR1 SGHRS and CDR2 YFSETQ. The CDR3 runs to 16 residues. CDR3 residues: CASSPFPVATNEKLFF. For the CDR3, the DNA is TGCGCCAGCAGCCCCTTTCCTGTAGCAACTAATGAAAAACTGTTTTTT.